The rows below give T cell receptor beta chains drawn from one sample of a study of blood T cell repertoires in COVID-19. The table came from immunoSEQ multiplex PCR; TCRdb's copy has only in-frame clones and leaves some out. The data contain about 160,000 clones, 81% of them singletons. Sequencing was carried out using PBMCs or T cells enriched from blood (not recorded which). The receptors come from a woman aged 40-49 years with acute COVID-19. The CDR3 runs from the conserved cysteine through the conserved F or W. The D gene is left open where the match is weak. Rows may omit the clone size; those that give it use once, few, many or a size class.

D: TRBD2; size: .; J: TRBJ2-1; V: TRBV6-2/TRBV6-3; CDR3: CASSYVSGTNEQFF; DNA: TGTGCCAGCAGTTATGTTAGCGGGACTAATGAGCAGTTCTTC
D: TRBD2; size: .; J: TRBJ2-3; V: TRBV3-1/TRBV3-2; CDR3: CASSLGLAAQYF; DNA: TGTGCCAGCAGCCTAGGACTAGCGGCGCAGTATTTT
D: TRBD1; size: .; J: TRBJ2-2; V: TRBV7-3; CDR3: CASSRDRESTGELFF; DNA: TGTGCCAGCAGCCGCGACAGGGAGAGCACCGGGGAGCTGTTTTTT
D: .; size: many; J: TRBJ1-1; V: TRBV4-2; CDR3: CASSQGRAQVGEAFF; DNA: TGTGCCAGCAGCCAAGGGAGGGCTCAGGTGGGTGAAGCTTTCTTT
D: TRBD1; size: .; J: TRBJ2-7; V: TRBV5-4; CDR3: CASSEGTGGYEQYF; DNA: TGTGCCAGCAGCGAAGGGACAGGGGGCTACGAGCAGTACTTC
D: .; size: .; J: TRBJ2-1; V: TRBV5-1; CDR3: CASSTYGGKAYNEQFF; DNA: TGCGCCAGCAGCACCTACGGCGGGAAAGCCTACAATGAGCAGTTCTTC
D: TRBD2; size: .; J: TRBJ2-2; V: TRBV18; CDR3: CASSPGLAATGELFF; DNA: TGTGCCAGCTCACCGGGGCTAGCGGCCACCGGGGAGCTGTTTTTT
D: .; size: .; J: TRBJ2-1; V: TRBV27; CDR3: CASSSRDGYNEQFF; DNA: TGTGCCAGCAGTTCCCGCGATGGTTACAATGAGCAGTTCTTC
D: .; size: .; J: TRBJ1-1; V: TRBV12-3/TRBV12-4; CDR3: CASSLSRNTEAFF; DNA: TGTGCCAGCTCCTTATCCAGGAACACTGAAGCTTTCTTT
D: .; size: .; J: TRBJ1-2; V: TRBV4-1; CDR3: CASSQDGLEMDYGYTF; DNA: TGCGCCAGCAGCCAAGACGGGTTAGAGATGGACTATGGCTACACCTTC
D: TRBD2; size: .; J: TRBJ2-1; V: TRBV28; CDR3: CASTWGGSYNEQFF; DNA: TGTGCCAGCACCTGGGGGGGCTCCTACAATGAGCAGTTCTTC
D: .; size: .; J: TRBJ1-2; V: TRBV25-1; CDR3: CASSGHGGGYTF; DNA: TGTGCCAGCAGTGGGCACGGGGGTGGCTACACCTTC
D: .; size: .; J: TRBJ1-5; V: TRBV6-5; CDR3: CASRPGRGGQPQHF; DNA: TGTGCCAGCAGGCCCGGGAGAGGCGGTCAGCCCCAGCATTTT
D: .; size: .; J: TRBJ1-2; V: TRBV30; CDR3: CASAGAGGYGYTF; DNA: TGTGCCTCGGCGGGTGCGGGCGGCTATGGCTACACCTTC
D: TRBD2; size: .; J: TRBJ2-1; V: TRBV5-1; CDR3: CASRSELAGEYNEQFF; DNA: TGCGCCAGCAGGTCGGAACTAGCGGGAGAATACAATGAGCAGTTCTTC
D: .; size: .; J: TRBJ1-1; V: TRBV10-2; CDR3: CASSRSQGNTEAFF; DNA: TGCGCCAGCAGTCGTTCACAGGGGAACACTGAAGCTTTCTTT
D: .; size: .; J: TRBJ1-2; V: TRBV6-5; CDR3: CASKAGRGVGYTF; DNA: TGTGCCAGCAAGGCAGGTCGCGGGGTGGGCTACACCTTC
D: TRBD2; size: .; J: TRBJ2-3; V: TRBV3-1/TRBV3-2; CDR3: CASSPRLAGADTQYF; DNA: TGTGCCAGCAGCCCTAGACTAGCGGGAGCAGATACGCAGTATTTT
D: .; size: once; J: TRBJ1-2; V: TRBV19; CDR3: CASKPGLYYGYTF; DNA: TGTGCCAGTAAGCCCGGACTCTACTATGGCTACACCTTC
D: .; size: .; J: TRBJ2-3; V: TRBV7-9; CDR3: CASSSVPSTDTQYF; DNA: TGTGCCAGCAGCTCCGTTCCTAGCACAGATACGCAGTATTTT
D: TRBD2; size: .; J: TRBJ2-1; V: TRBV6-4; CDR3: CASSPFLAGGGNEQFF; DNA: TGTGCCAGCAGTCCATTCCTAGCGGGCGGGGGCAATGAGCAGTTCTTC
D: .; size: .; J: TRBJ1-1; V: TRBV19; CDR3: CASSIGTVNTEAFF; DNA: TGTGCCAGTAGTATAGGGACAGTGAACACTGAAGCTTTCTTT
D: TRBD2; size: .; J: TRBJ2-3; V: TRBV5-4; CDR3: CASSWTSGSTDTQYF; DNA: TGTGCCAGCAGCTGGACTAGCGGGAGTACAGATACGCAGTATTTT
D: .; size: .; J: TRBJ1-2; V: TRBV9; CDR3: CASSAPSRGDGYTF; DNA: TGTGCCAGCAGCGCTCCTAGCCGGGGGGACGGCTACACCTTC
D: TRBD2; size: .; J: TRBJ2-2; V: TRBV24-1; CDR3: CATSDRTSRVPGELFF; DNA: TGTGCCACCAGTGACCGGACTAGCCGGGTTCCCGGGGAGCTGTTTTTT
D: .; size: .; J: TRBJ1-2; V: TRBV5-1; CDR3: CASSPQEGRYGYTF; DNA: TGCGCCAGCAGCCCCCAGGAGGGAAGGTATGGCTACACCTTC
D: .; size: .; J: TRBJ2-3; V: TRBV7-9; CDR3: CADWDTAGDTQYF; DNA: TGTGCCGACTGGGACACCGCGGGAGATACGCAGTATTTT
D: .; size: .; J: TRBJ2-1; V: TRBV15; CDR3: CATTPLCLF; DNA: TGTGCCACCACCCCACTATGTCTCTTC
D: .; size: .; J: TRBJ2-3; V: TRBV2; CDR3: CASIRIRLDRPDTQYF; DNA: TGTGCCAGCATCCGAATCCGACTAGATCGCCCAGATACGCAGTATTTT
D: .; size: .; J: TRBJ2-3; V: TRBV9; CDR3: CASSVGASDSTDTQYF; DNA: TGTGCCAGCAGCGTAGGGGCTAGCGACAGCACAGATACGCAGTATTTT
D: TRBD1; size: .; J: TRBJ2-3; V: TRBV28; CDR3: CASSSQGATDTQYF; DNA: TGTGCCAGCAGCTCACAGGGGGCAACAGATACGCAGTATTTT
D: TRBD2; size: .; J: TRBJ2-1; V: TRBV7-2; CDR3: CASRSGLAGNEQFF; DNA: TGTGCCAGCAGATCGGGACTAGCGGGAAATGAGCAGTTCTTC
D: .; size: once; J: TRBJ2-2; V: TRBV9; CDR3: CASSVGAENTGELFF; DNA: TGTGCCAGCAGCGTAGGGGCAGAGAACACCGGGGAGCTGTTTTTT
D: TRBD1; size: .; J: TRBJ1-1; V: TRBV4-1; CDR3: CASSVSQGGGTEAFF; DNA: TGCGCCAGTAGCGTATCACAGGGGGGCGGCACTGAAGCTTTCTTT
D: .; size: once; J: TRBJ2-5; V: TRBV11-1; CDR3: CASSLNGLAETQYF; DNA: TGTGCCAGCAGCTTGAACGGACTGGCTGAGACCCAGTACTTC
D: TRBD2; size: .; J: TRBJ2-1; V: TRBV24-1; CDR3: CATSDPGLVSEQFF; DNA: TGTGCCACCAGTGACCCGGGACTAGTGTCTGAGCAGTTCTTC
D: .; size: few; J: TRBJ2-3; V: TRBV6-2/TRBV6-3; CDR3: CASSYDEGGTDTQYF; DNA: TGTGCCAGCAGTTATGATGAGGGGGGCACAGATACGCAGTATTTT
D: TRBD1; size: .; J: TRBJ1-5; V: TRBV7-9; CDR3: CASSLGAGGGQPQHF; DNA: TGTGCCAGCAGCTTAGGTGCAGGGGGCGGACAGCCCCAGCATTTT
D: .; size: .; J: TRBJ2-2; V: TRBV19; CDR3: CATRPANTGELFF; DNA: TGTGCCACCAGGCCGGCTAACACCGGGGAGCTGTTTTTT
D: TRBD2; size: .; J: TRBJ2-5; V: TRBV27; CDR3: CASSNILAGGGGETQYF; DNA: TGTGCCAGCAGTAACATACTAGCGGGAGGAGGAGGAGAGACCCAGTACTTC
D: TRBD1; size: .; J: TRBJ2-7; V: TRBV6-5; CDR3: CASINSTGEYF; DNA: TGTGCCAGCATTAATTCGACAGGGGAGTACTTC
D: .; size: .; J: TRBJ2-3; V: TRBV19; CDR3: CASSVQGADTQYF; DNA: TGTGCCAGTAGCGTACAGGGAGCAGATACGCAGTATTTT
D: TRBD1; size: few; J: TRBJ2-6; V: TRBV13; CDR3: CASSSGTGGFGANVLTF; DNA: TGTGCCAGCAGCTCCGGGACAGGGGGATTTGGGGCCAACGTCCTGACTTTC
D: TRBD1; size: .; J: TRBJ1-1; V: TRBV2; CDR3: CASMTGGEAFF; DNA: TGTGCCAGCATGACAGGGGGTGAAGCTTTCTTT
D: TRBD2; size: few; J: TRBJ2-3; V: TRBV27; CDR3: CASSSLDSGLVGTDTQYF; DNA: TGTGCCAGCAGTTCTCTAGACTCAGGACTAGTCGGCACAGATACGCAGTATTTT